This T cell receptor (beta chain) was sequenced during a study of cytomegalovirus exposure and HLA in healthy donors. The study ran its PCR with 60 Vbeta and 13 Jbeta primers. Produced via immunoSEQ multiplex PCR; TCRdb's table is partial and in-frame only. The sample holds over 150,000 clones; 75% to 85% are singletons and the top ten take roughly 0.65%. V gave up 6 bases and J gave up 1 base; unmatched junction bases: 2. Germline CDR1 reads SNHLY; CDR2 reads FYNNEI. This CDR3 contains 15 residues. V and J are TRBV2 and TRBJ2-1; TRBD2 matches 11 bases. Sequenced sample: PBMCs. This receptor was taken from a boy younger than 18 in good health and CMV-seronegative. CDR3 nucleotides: TGTGCCAGCAGCGCTAGCGGGGGGTCCTACAATGAGCAGTTCTTC. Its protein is CASSASGGSYNEQFF. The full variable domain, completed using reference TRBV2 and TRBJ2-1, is EPEVTQTPSHQVTQMGQEVILRCVPISNHLYFYWYRQILGQKVEFLVSFYNNEISEKSEIFDDQFSVERPDGSNFTLKIRSTKLEDSAMYFCASSASGGSYNEQFFGPGTRLTVL.